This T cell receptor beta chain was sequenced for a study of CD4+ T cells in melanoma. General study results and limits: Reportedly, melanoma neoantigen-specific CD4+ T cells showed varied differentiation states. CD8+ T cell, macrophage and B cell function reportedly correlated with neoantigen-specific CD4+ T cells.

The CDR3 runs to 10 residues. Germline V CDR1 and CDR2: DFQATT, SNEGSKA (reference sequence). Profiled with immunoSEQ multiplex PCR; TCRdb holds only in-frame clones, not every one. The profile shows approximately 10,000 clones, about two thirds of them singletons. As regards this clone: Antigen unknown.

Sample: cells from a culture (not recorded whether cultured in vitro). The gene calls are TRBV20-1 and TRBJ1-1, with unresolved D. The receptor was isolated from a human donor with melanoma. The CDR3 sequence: CSVSEFEAFF. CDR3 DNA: TGCAGCGTATCGGAGTTCGAAGCTTTCTTT.